This T cell receptor beta chain was sequenced in a study of early T cells in non-severe SARS-CoV-2 infection (dated by TCRdb to about 2021). In terms of the full investigation: Because TCR sequencing was done on bulk RNA from unsorted whole blood, the alpha and beta chains could not be paired. Beyond this particular receptor, the publication reports: Matching against VDJdb was skewed toward anti-spike CD8 responses, likely underestimated virus-specific expansions, and missed private and CD4 specificities.

Based on the germline V gene, the CDR1 and CDR2 sequences are SGDLS and YYNGEE. The trim is 1 base for V and 4 bases for J, with a gap of 24 bases between the germline ends. Measured from the cysteine to the phenylalanine, the CDR3 is 19 residues long. Just CDR3 DNA is preserved here, 57 bases in frame from base 1. Libraries were constructed by 5' RACE. Instrument on record: NextSeq 500. In the TCR library protocol, unique molecular identifiers were attached to individual cDNA molecules to correct for PCR bias and sequencing error. Sequencing covered both TCR alpha and beta chains, and within each sample the abundances of alpha and beta sequences were tightly co-correlated. For the original study's pipeline: Decombinator V4 was used to annotate the V gene, J gene and CDR3 of the TCR sequences. TCRs were defined as expanded if a significant change between any two time points was detected under a Poisson model with p below 0.0001. Abundances of TCRs were expressed as counts per million after normalisation to the total number of TCRs sequenced in each sample. TRAV1-2 paired with TRAJ12, TRAJ20 or TRAJ33 defined MAIT TCRs, while TRAV10 paired with TRAJ18 defined iNKT TCRs. VDJdb, accessed on 1 November 2021, was searched for TCRs annotated for CMV, EBV and SARS-CoV-2, and TCRs annotated for more than one antigen were excluded. Using fastp at Q25 and MiXCR, TCRdb reprocessed the public reads and kept productive beta chains. Rows are unified per CDR3 protein, each entry keeping the most common DNA and genes. TCRdb, rather than the study authors, made the V and J calls. This sample lists tens of thousands of distinct CDR3 sequences; less than 9.5% were detected once. About 5.4% of the sample is held by the ten biggest clonotypes.

A case-control design nested within a healthcare worker cohort in London, UK, was used, with weekly nasopharyngeal swab PCR tests and blood sampling performed. Healthcare workers were recruited between 23 and 31 March 2020, during the week of the UK lockdown, and were followed weekly for up to about 15 weeks. With regard to this clonotype: Its antigen remains unidentified. Base qualities are not at hand, and no much larger clone is one base apart.

The TCR was taken from an adult who was a healthcare worker with PCR-confirmed SARS-CoV-2 infection or an uninfected control (not recorded which). Sequencing was performed on whole blood, taken at baseline. The chain employs TRBV9 and TRBJ2-1, with the D gene not confidently named. The nucleotide sequence is given as TGTGCCAGCAGCGTAACGATCCCGGGCCCCCCCTCGGCATACAATGAGCAGTTCTTC. Its translation reads: CASSVTIPGPPSAYNEQFF.